This TCR beta chain was sequenced for a study of radiation and T cells in renal cell carcinoma. Germline assignment: CDR1 LNHNV and CDR2 YYDKDF (reference sequence). The CDR3 length is 14 residues. V lost 1 base, J lost 2 bases, and 9 bases lay in between. Generated by immunoSEQ multiplex PCR, the TCRdb table keeps only in-frame clones and is missing some. The table lists around 140,000 clones, roughly 83% of them singletons. The time point: baseline pretreatment blood. Treatment described: 15 Gy SBRT to primary tumor, nephrectomy 4 weeks later. Blood was sampled at baseline, 2 weeks and 4 weeks after SBRT. Clear cell pathology was present in this patient's renal cell carcinoma.

The source is a woman aged 45-65 years with renal cell carcinoma. The chain recombines TRBV15 with TRBJ2-7, with D unclear. The sequencing used blood, collected from a patient whose treatment included radiotherapy and nephrectomy. As DNA, the CDR3 is TGTGCCACCAGCAGAGCTGGCAGCCCCTACGAGCAGTACTTC. Its protein is CATSRAGSPYEQYF.